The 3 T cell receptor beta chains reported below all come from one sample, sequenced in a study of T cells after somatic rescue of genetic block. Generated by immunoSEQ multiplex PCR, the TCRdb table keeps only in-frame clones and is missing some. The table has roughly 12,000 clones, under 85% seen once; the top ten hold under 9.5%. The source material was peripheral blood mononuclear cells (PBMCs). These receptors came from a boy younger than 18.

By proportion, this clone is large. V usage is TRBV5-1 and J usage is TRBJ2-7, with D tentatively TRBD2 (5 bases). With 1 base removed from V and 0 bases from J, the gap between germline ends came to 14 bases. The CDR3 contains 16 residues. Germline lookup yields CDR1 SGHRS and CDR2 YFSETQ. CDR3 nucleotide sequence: TGCGCCAGCAGCTTGACCGGGGTGACGATCTCCTACGAGCAGTACTTC. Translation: CASSLTGVTISYEQYF.

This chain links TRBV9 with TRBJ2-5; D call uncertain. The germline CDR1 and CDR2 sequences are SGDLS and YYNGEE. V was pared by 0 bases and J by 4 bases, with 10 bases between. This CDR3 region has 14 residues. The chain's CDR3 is CASSVAQVGETQYF. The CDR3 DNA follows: TGTGCCAGCAGCGTAGCGCAGGTCGGAGAGACCCAGTACTTC.

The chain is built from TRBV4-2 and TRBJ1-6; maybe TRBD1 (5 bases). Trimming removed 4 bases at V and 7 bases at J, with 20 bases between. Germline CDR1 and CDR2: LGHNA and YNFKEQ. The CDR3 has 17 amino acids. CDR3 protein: CASSLGEVPGRNSPLHF. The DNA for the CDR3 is TGTGCCAGCAGCCTGGGGGAGGTACCCGGCAGAAATTCACCCCTCCACTTT.